This T cell receptor (beta chain) is from a study of cytomegalovirus exposure and HLA in healthy donors. Study-level background: HLA-typed donors contributed about 85 million unique TCRs, which were held in an early data release.

The CDR3 loop spans 15 amino acids. Germline-derived CDR1 and CDR2 are MGHRA and YSYEKL. Deletions cut 4 bases from V and 2 bases from J, with 15 bases between. In the case of this clone: Its antigen is undetermined.

Study-level findings and limits: Some TCR beta chains (more than 150 of them) were listed as cytomegalovirus-associated. Within an earlier analysis, most TCR beta V segments proved productive either about 87% or about 30% of the time.

Researchers ran the PCR with 60 Vbeta and 13 Jbeta primers. Assay used: immunoSEQ multiplex PCR; TCRdb lists only in-frame clones, some missing. The repertoire holds roughly 180,000 clones, 79% seen once, with 1.5% to 1.7% in the top ten. The rearrangement links TRBV4-1 to TRBJ2-7, with unresolved D. Specimen: PBMCs. The sequence derives from a girl under 18 in good health and CMV-seropositive. The CDR3 DNA is TGCGCCAGCAGCCCTGCCTTACGGCGGACCTACGAGCAGTACTTC. Amino acid sequence: CASSPALRRTYEQYF.